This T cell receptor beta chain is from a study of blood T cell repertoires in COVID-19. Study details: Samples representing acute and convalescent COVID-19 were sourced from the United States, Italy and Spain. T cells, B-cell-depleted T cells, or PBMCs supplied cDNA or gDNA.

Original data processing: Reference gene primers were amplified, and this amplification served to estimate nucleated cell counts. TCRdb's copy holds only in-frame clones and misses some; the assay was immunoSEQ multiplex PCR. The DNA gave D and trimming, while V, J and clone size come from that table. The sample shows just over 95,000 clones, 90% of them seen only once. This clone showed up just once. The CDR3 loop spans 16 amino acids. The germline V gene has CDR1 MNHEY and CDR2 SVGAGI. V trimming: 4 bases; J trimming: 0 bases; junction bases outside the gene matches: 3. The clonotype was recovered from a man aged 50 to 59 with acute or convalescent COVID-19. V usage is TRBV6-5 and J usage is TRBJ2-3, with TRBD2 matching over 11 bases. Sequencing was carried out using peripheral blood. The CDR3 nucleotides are TGTGCCAGCAGTTCCCGACTAGCGGGAAGCACAGATACGCAGTATTTT. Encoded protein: CASSSRLAGSTDTQYF.